This entry lists 25 T cell receptor beta chains sequenced from one sample in a study of T cells after yellow fever vaccination. TCRdb redid the calling of the 5' RACE reads with MiXCR, one entry per CDR3 protein. The sample lists more than 300,000 distinct CDR3 sequences; around 10% were seen once. The starting material was CD4+ T cells sorted from PBMCs, obtained 45 days after the yellow fever booster vaccination. Receptor source: a man between 18 and 29 years old who received the YFV17D yellow fever vaccine.

The chain has TRBV5-1 and TRBJ2-3; perhaps TRBD1 as D (6 bases). CDR3 size: 16 residues. Germline values: CDR1 SGHRS, CDR2 YFSETQ. The V end lost 0 bases, the J end lost 2 bases, and 13 bases lay between the germline ends. CDR3 residues: CASSLAVRGPTDTQYF. The CDR3 DNA sequence: TGCGCCAGCAGCTTGGCCGTCAGGGGACCCACAGATACGCAGTATTTT.

This clonotype was seen many times. This chain connects TRBV7-2 to TRBJ2-7; D is possibly TRBD1 (6 bases). The CDR3 runs to 13 residues. V shed 4 bases and J shed 6 bases, with 13 bases lying between them. The germline V gene has CDR1 SGHTA and CDR2 FQGNSA. The CDR3 DNA follows: TGTGCCAGCAGCTCACAACAGGGCTCCGAGCAGTACGTC. It yields the protein CASSSQQGSEQYV.

This clonotype was found a few times. The chain recombines TRBV6-5 with TRBJ1-2; TRBD1 is a possible D gene (6 bases). This CDR3 is 16 amino acids long. Trimming removed 4 bases from V and 4 bases from J, with 19 bases in between. The germline CDR1 and CDR2 sequences are MNHEY and SVGAGI. The CDR3 sequence: CASSFHRVRGSYGYTF. For the CDR3, the DNA is TGTGCCAGCAGTTTCCACCGCGTGAGGGGGAGCTATGGCTACACCTTC.

V is TRBV7-2 and J is TRBJ2-1; D gene ambiguous. The germline CDR1 and CDR2 sequences are SGHTA and FQGNSA. The CDR3 is made up of 15 amino acids. V was cut by 1 base and J by 0 bases, with 7 bases left in between. CDR3 DNA sequence: TGTGCCAGCAGCTTAGTGACGGCCTCCTACAATGAGCAGTTCTTC. This sequence encodes CASSLVTASYNEQFF.

The chain has TRBV18 and TRBJ2-6, with unresolved D. The V end lost 5 bases, the J end lost 1 base, and 9 bases lay between the germline ends. The CDR3 has 15 amino acids. Per the germline V gene, CDR1 is KGHSH and CDR2 is LQKENI. DNA of the CDR3: TGTGCCAGCTCATTGACGGAGTCTGGGGCCAACGTCCTGACTTTC. Residues: CASSLTESGANVLTF.

The CDR3 reads CASSQGGGFTDTQYF. Here the CDR3 DNA reads TGTGCCAGCAGTCAGGGCGGCGGGTTTACAGATACGCAGTATTTT. The V gene is TRBV5-4, the J gene TRBJ2-3; D tentatively reads TRBD1 or TRBD2 (5 bases each). The CDR3 is 15 residues long. V lost 5 bases to trimming and J lost 3 bases, with 16 bases between them. Germline CDR1 and CDR2: SGHNT and YYREEE (reference sequence).

The CDR3: CASSLEGRAEAFF. The CDR3 nucleotides are TGTGCCAGCAGCTTGGAGGGGAGGGCTGAAGCTTTCTTT. The chain links TRBV5-5 to TRBJ1-1; maybe TRBD1 (5 bases). V was shortened by 0 bases and J by 6 bases, with 9 bases between the two germline ends. CDR1 is SGHKS and CDR2 is YYEKEE in the germline V gene (reference sequence). This CDR3 region has 13 residues. The full variable domain, rest sourced from reference TRBV5-5 and TRBJ1-1, is DAGVTQSPTHLIKTRGQQVTLRCSPISGHKSVSWYQQVLGQGPQFIFQYYEKEERGRGNFPDRFSARQFPNYSSELNVNALLLGDSALYLCASSLEGRAEAFFGQGTRLTVV.

In its sample, this clonotype was seen many times. V is TRBV5-1 and J is TRBJ1-1; D gene unclear. The CDR3 covers 14 residues. V lost 7 bases to trimming and J lost 1 base, with 14 bases between them. The germline CDR1 and CDR2 sequences are SGHRS and YFSETQ. The chain's CDR3 is CASRTTRANTEAFF. Here the CDR3 DNA reads TGCGCCAGCCGTACAACGAGGGCGAACACTGAAGCTTTCTTT.

This chain joins TRBV12-3 or TRBV12-4 and TRBJ2-2, with D possibly being TRBD1 or TRBD2 (6 bases each). Trimming shortened V by 5 bases and J by 4 bases, and 14 bases separated the two germline ends. There are 15 residues in the CDR3. The CDR3 sequence is CASSPRGVGTGELFF. The CDR3 DNA reads as TGTGCCAGCAGTCCGAGGGGGGTCGGCACCGGGGAGCTGTTTTTT.

This clonotype was recorded at least ten times. The chain links TRBV20-1 to TRBJ2-3; D is unclear. V was pared by 1 base and J by 4 bases, with 3 bases between. There are 11 residues in the CDR3. The V gene's germline CDR1 is DFQATT and CDR2 SNEGSKA (reference sequence). CDR3 region: CSARVADTQYF. In DNA, the CDR3 is TGCAGTGCTAGAGTGGCAGATACGCAGTATTTT.

The V gene is TRBV20-1, the J gene TRBJ1-2; D unresolved. The CDR3 spans 13 residues. V was pared by 0 bases and J by 4 bases, with 9 bases between. CDR1 and CDR2 from the germline V gene are DFQATT and SNEGSKA (reference sequence). Here the CDR3 reads CSARDPVVYGYTF. CDR3 bases: TGCAGTGCTAGAGATCCGGTTGTCTATGGCTACACCTTC.

In this sample, this clonotype turned up a few times. The DNA for the CDR3 is TGCGCCAGCAGCACCGCCGGCGAACAGTACAATGAGCAGTTCTTC. It is translated as CASSTAGEQYNEQFF. The V and J genes are TRBV5-1 and TRBJ2-1; the D is unclear. This CDR3 region has 15 residues. Germline assignment: CDR1 SGHRS and CDR2 YFSETQ. Trimming took off 4 bases at V and 4 bases at J, with 15 bases between the two ends.

The chain recombines TRBV5-1 with TRBJ1-6, with a tentative D call TRBD1 (5 bases). With 0 bases removed from V and 6 bases from J, the gap between germline ends came to 13 bases. The CDR3 sequence is 16 residues long. Germline V lookup: CDR1 SGHRS, CDR2 YFSETQ. The CDR3 DNA follows: TGCGCCAGCAGCTTGGGTCCGGGGGTGGCTAATTCACCCCTCCACTTT. The encoded protein is CASSLGPGVANSPLHF.

This chain uses TRBV6-2 or TRBV6-3 with TRBJ1-2, with 7 bases that match TRBD1. In germline, CDR1 is MNHEY, CDR2 SVGEGT. J gave up 4 bases and V 4 bases, and 6 bases lay outside the gene matches. The CDR3 spans 14 residues. The CDR3 spells CASSWGTALYGYTF. DNA of the CDR3: TGTGCCAGCAGTTGGGGGACAGCACTCTATGGCTACACCTTC.

The rearrangement uses TRBV7-6 and TRBJ2-7; D unresolved. Germline CDR1 reads SGHVS; CDR2 reads FNYEAQ. This CDR3 contains 12 residues. V lost 1 base and J lost 3, with 4 bases in between. The CDR3 DNA reads as TGTGCCAGCAGCTTAGATTGCTACGAGCAGTACTTC. It encodes CASSLDCYEQYF. Combining the CDR3 with reference TRBV7-6 and TRBJ2-7 gives the whole variable domain GAGVSQSPRYKVTKRGQDVALRCDPISGHVSLYWYRQALGQGPEFLTYFNYEAQQDKSGLPNDRFSAERPEGSISTLTIQRTEQRDSAMYRCASSLDCYEQYFGPGTRLTVT.

This clonotype has a handful of counts. The chain has TRBV7-9 and TRBJ1-3, with D perhaps TRBD1 (5 bases). CDR1 is SEHNR and CDR2 is FQNEAQ in the germline V gene (reference sequence). The CDR3 contains 16 residues. V was pared by 4 bases and J by 0 bases, with 13 bases between. The CDR3 DNA reads as TGTGCCAGCAGCTATCCGACAGTAAGCTCTGGAAACACCATATATTTT. Amino acids: CASSYPTVSSGNTIYF.

The chain employs TRBV6-5 and TRBJ2-1, with TRBD2 identical over 7 bases. The CDR3 extends over 17 amino acids. Germline V lookup: CDR1 MNHEY, CDR2 SVGAGI. V lost 4 bases and J lost 0; bases outside the gene matches: 9. CDR3 sequence reads: CASSLRAGRVSYNEQFF. The CDR3 nucleotides are TGTGCCAGCAGTTTACGCGCAGGGAGGGTCTCCTACAATGAGCAGTTCTTC.

This clonotype occurred many times. The chain combines TRBV9 with TRBJ2-5, with 9 bases lining up with TRBD1. The germline gives CDR1 SGDLS, CDR2 YYNGEE. Losses at the gene ends were 4 bases for V and 1 base for J; bases not matched to a gene: 5. The CDR3 length is 15 residues. The CDR3 here is CASSQADRGQETQYF. In DNA form, the CDR3 reads TGTGCCAGCAGCCAGGCGGACAGGGGCCAAGAGACCCAGTACTTC.

There are a few counts of this clonotype. The rearrangement links TRBV20-1 to TRBJ2-5; no definite D call. CDR1 DFQATT and CDR2 SNEGSKA come from the germline V gene (reference sequence). With 1 base removed from V and 0 bases from J, the gap between germline ends came to 6 bases. This CDR3 has 13 residues. The CDR3 loop is CSARVANQETQYF. Here the CDR3 DNA reads TGCAGTGCTAGAGTTGCCAACCAAGAGACCCAGTACTTC.

The chain carries TRBV5-6 and TRBJ2-6, with D uncertain. Germline V lookup: CDR1 SGHDT, CDR2 YYEEEE. There are 18 residues in the CDR3. Trimming removed 0 bases from V and 0 bases from J, with 13 bases in between. As DNA, the CDR3 is TGTGCCAGCAGCTTGGGCGATCATGTTCTCTCTGGGGCCAACGTCCTGACTTTC. It yields the protein CASSLGDHVLSGANVLTF.

The rearrangement uses TRBV5-1 and TRBJ2-3; 10 positions match TRBD2. The length of the CDR3 is 18 residues. The trim removed 2 bases at V and 0 bases at J, leaving 9 bases unmatched. Germline-derived CDR1 and CDR2 are SGHRS and YFSETQ. CDR3 DNA: TGCGCCAGCAGCTTTGGGTCTAGCGGGGGTCGAAGCACAGATACGCAGTATTTT. Translated: CASSFGSSGGRSTDTQYF.

This chain connects TRBV9 to TRBJ1-1; D remains unclear. Trimming stripped 1 base from V and 4 bases from J, with 8 bases between. The CDR3 runs 13 residues. CDR1 and CDR2 (germline): SGDLS, YYNGEE. The CDR3 loop is CASSVFWGTEAFF. CDR3 DNA: TGTGCCAGCAGCGTATTCTGGGGCACTGAAGCTTTCTTT. The variable domain in full, with the rest retrieved from reference TRBV9 and TRBJ1-1, is DSGVTQTPKHLITATGQRVTLRCSPRSGDLSVYWYQQSLDQGLQFLIQYYNGEERAKGNILERFSAQQFPDLHSELNLSSLELGDSALYFCASSVFWGTEAFFGQGTRLTVV.

V gene TRBV19 combines with J gene TRBJ2-3; D unclear. CDR1 is LNHDA and CDR2 is SQIVND in the germline V gene (reference sequence). The CDR3 runs 15 residues. Trimming stripped 3 bases from V and 1 base from J, with 11 bases between. The chain's CDR3 is CASSIYDRRTDTQYF. For the CDR3, the DNA is TGTGCCAGTAGTATTTATGACCGACGCACAGATACGCAGTATTTT.

This clonotype was counted only a few times. The V and J genes are TRBV5-6 and TRBJ1-2, with a weak D call TRBD1 (6 bases). Trimming shortened V by 2 bases and J by 8 bases, and 13 bases separated the two germline ends. In germline, CDR1 is SGHDT, CDR2 YYEEEE. The CDR3 is made up of 13 amino acids. CDR3 amino acids: CASSFLGAVGYTF. The CDR3 DNA reads as TGTGCCAGCAGCTTCCTGGGGGCGGTCGGCTACACCTTC.

The rearrangement uses TRBV5-4 and TRBJ2-3, with 9 bases matching TRBD2. Germline trimming cut 0 bases from V and 5 bases from J; bases unmatched to any gene: 4. The CDR3 spans 15 residues. From germline, CDR1 is SGHNT and CDR2 YYREEE (reference sequence). This CDR3 reads CASSLARGGQDTQYF. CDR3 nucleotide sequence: TGTGCCAGCAGCTTGGCGCGGGGGGGCCAAGATACGCAGTATTTT.